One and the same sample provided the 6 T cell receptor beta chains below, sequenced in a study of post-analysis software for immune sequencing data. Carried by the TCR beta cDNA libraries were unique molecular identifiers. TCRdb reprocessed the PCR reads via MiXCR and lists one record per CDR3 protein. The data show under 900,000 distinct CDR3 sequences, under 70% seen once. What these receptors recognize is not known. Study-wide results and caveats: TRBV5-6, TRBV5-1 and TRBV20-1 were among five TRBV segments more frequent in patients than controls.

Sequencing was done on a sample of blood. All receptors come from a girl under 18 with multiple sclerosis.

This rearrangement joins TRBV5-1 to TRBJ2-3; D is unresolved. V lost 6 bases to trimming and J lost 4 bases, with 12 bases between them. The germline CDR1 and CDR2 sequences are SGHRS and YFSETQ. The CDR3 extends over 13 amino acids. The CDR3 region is CASTPQVADTQYF. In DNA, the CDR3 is TGCGCCAGCACCCCACAAGTTGCAGATACGCAGTATTTT.

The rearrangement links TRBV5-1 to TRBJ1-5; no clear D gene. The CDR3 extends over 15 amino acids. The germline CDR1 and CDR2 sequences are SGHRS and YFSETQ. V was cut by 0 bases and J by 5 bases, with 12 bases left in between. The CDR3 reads CASSLGFGLDQPQHF. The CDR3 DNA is TGCGCCAGCAGCTTGGGCTTCGGGTTGGATCAGCCCCAGCATTTT.

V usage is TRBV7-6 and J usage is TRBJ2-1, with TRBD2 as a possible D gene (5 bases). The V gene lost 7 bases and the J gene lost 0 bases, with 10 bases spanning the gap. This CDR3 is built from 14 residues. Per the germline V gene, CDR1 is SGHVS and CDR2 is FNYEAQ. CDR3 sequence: CASKDYSSYNEQFF. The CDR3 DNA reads TGTGCCAGCAAAGACTACAGCTCCTACAATGAGCAGTTCTTC. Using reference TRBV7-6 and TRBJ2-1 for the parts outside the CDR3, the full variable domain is GAGVSQSPRYKVTKRGQDVALRCDPISGHVSLYWYRQALGQGPEFLTYFNYEAQQDKSGLPNDRFSAERPEGSISTLTIQRTEQRDSAMYRCASKDYSSYNEQFFGPGTRLTVL.

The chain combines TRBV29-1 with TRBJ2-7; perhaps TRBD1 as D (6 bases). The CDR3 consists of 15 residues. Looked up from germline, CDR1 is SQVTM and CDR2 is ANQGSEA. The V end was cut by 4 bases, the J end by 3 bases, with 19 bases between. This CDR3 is CSVVHPNRARYEQYF. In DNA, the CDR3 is TGCAGCGTTGTGCACCCTAACAGGGCCCGCTACGAGCAGTACTTC.

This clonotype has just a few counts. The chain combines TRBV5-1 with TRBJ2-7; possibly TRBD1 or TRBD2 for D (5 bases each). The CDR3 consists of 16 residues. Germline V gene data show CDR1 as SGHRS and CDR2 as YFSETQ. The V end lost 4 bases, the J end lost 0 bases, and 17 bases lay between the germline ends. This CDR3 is CASSPAVGRLSYEQYF. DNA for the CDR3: TGCGCCAGCAGCCCCGCAGTGGGACGCCTCTCCTACGAGCAGTACTTC.

CDR3 sequence (DNA): TGTGCCACTGGGACCATTCCCCAGCCCCAGCATTTT. It encodes CATGTIPQPQHF. V is TRBV15 and J is TRBJ1-5; perhaps TRBD1 as D (5 bases). Trimming removed 9 bases at V and 7 bases at J, with 13 bases between. Germline V gives CDR1 LNHNV, CDR2 YYDKDF (reference sequence). The CDR3 has 12 residues.